This TCR beta chain was identified during a study of cytomegalovirus exposure and HLA in healthy donors. With 60 Vbeta and 13 Jbeta primers, the PCR was carried out. Generated by immunoSEQ multiplex PCR, the TCRdb table keeps only in-frame clones and is missing some. This sample has about 59,000 clones; over 60% occur once, and the top ten carry under 8%. About this clone: Its antigen is currently unknown.

Trimming shortened V by 2 bases and J by 8 bases, and 12 bases separated the two germline ends. The V gene's germline CDR1 is MNHEY and CDR2 SMNVEV (reference sequence). There are 13 residues in the CDR3. Study outcomes and limitations: The study put 150 to 200 TCR beta chains on its list as cytomegalovirus-associated. Cytomegalovirus status was reportedly diagnosed by the classifier with high sensitivity and specificity. Researchers reported that a few CMV-associated chains were confirmed in vitro as CMV antigen-specific. The authors judged a highly shared variant cluster likely a sequencing artifact.

This sequence was found in a man younger than 45 in good health and CMV-seropositive. The chain joins TRBV27 to TRBJ2-5, with no clear D. Material for sequencing was PBMCs. The CDR3 sequence is CASSLLDSHTQYF. For the CDR3, the DNA is TGTGCCAGCAGTTTACTTGATAGCCATACCCAGTACTTC.